Included here is one TCR beta chain sequence, with context. Its antigen is undetermined. Cells designated naive CD8 were CD45RO-negative and were positively selected for CCR7, with terminally differentiated effector memory CD45RA+ cells excluded. Profiled with immunoSEQ multiplex PCR; TCRdb holds only in-frame clones, not every one. The top ten clones hold 0.85% to 1.3% of a sample with about 2 million clones, about 95% of them seen once. This sample stems from a study of shared clonotypes between healthy human individuals. CDR1 SNHLY and CDR2 FYNNEI come from the germline V gene. V lost 3 bases and J lost 6; bases outside the gene matches: 12. CDR3 length: 16 residues. General study findings and limits: Clonotypes which were not shared had lower generation probabilities than clonotypes that all four donors shared. Investigators expected sequencing depth to affect clonotype sharing among donors.

The rearrangement uses TRBV2 and TRBJ2-7, with 9 nucleotides matching TRBD1. The sample consisted of naive CD8+ T cells sorted from blood. The clonotype originates from a young man in good health. Here the CDR3 DNA reads TGTGCCAGCAGTGATCGGGACAGGGAAGGAATCGTCGAGCAGTACTTC. The encoded protein is CASSDRDREGIVEQYF.